These 24 T cell receptor beta chains originate from one sample sequenced in a study of PD-1 blockade in classical Hodgkin lymphoma. The data were produced by immunoSEQ multiplex PCR, yet TCRdb's version contains in-frame clones alone and is incomplete. Of just over 50,000 clones detected, about two thirds appear once; the ten largest clones hold over 13%. Each of the patients experienced relapse following autologous stem cell transplantation, and their brentuximab vedotin exposure differed. The sample was peripheral blood mononuclear cells (PBMCs), taken before the second cycle of nivolumab. These TCRs come from a human donor with classical Hodgkin lymphoma.

The J gene is TRBJ1-1, the V gene TRBV29-1, with a possible D match to TRBD1 (5 bases). Germline V CDR1 and CDR2: SQVTM, ANQGSEA. The CDR3 extends over 12 amino acids. Trimming left V 7 bases short and J 4 bases short, with 13 bases between. The CDR3 nucleotides are TGCAGCGCTGGGGGGGGAAGCACTGAAGCTTTCTTT. Translating it yields CSAGGGSTEAFF.

This clone was seen a single time. V is TRBV7-2 and J is TRBJ2-2; D possibly matches TRBD1 or TRBD2 (5 bases each). The CDR3 consists of 15 residues. Trimming cost V 5 bases and J 4 bases, with 14 bases left between them. Germline CDR1 reads SGHTA; CDR2 reads FQGNSA. CDR3 nucleotides: TGTGCCAGCAGCGTCACGGGGACGATCACCGGGGAGCTGTTTTTT. It encodes CASSVTGTITGELFF.

The J gene is TRBJ2-5, the V gene TRBV10-3; 7 nucleotides line up with TRBD1. Germline CDR1 reads ENHRY; CDR2 reads SYGVKD. There are 13 residues in the CDR3. The trim removed 8 bases at V and 2 bases at J, leaving 5 bases unmatched. The CDR3 sequence: CAISGQIQETQYF. CDR3 DNA: TGTGCCATCTCGGGACAGATACAAGAGACCCAGTACTTC.

This chain connects TRBV25-1 to TRBJ1-1; possibly TRBD1 for D (6 bases). V lost 6 bases to trimming and J lost 9 bases, with 14 bases between them. CDR3 length: 12 amino acids. CDR1 MGHDK and CDR2 SYGVNS come from the germline V gene. CDR3 bases: TGTGCCAGCAGCGCGATAGGGGACAAAGCTTTCTTT. This encodes CASSAIGDKAFF.

J is TRBJ2-3 and V is TRBV11-2, with 12 bases identical to TRBD2. Looked up from germline, CDR1 is SGHAT and CDR2 is FQNNGV. This CDR3 has 18 amino acids. V lost 4 bases to trimming and J lost 0 bases; unmatched junction nucleotides: 8. DNA of the CDR3: TGTGCCAGCAGCTCGCACCCTAGCGGGAGGGCTAGCACAGATACGCAGTATTTT. Its translation: CASSSHPSGRASTDTQYF.

This chain uses TRBV19 with TRBJ1-4; D remains unclear. CDR3 size: 17 residues. Germline values: CDR1 LNHDA, CDR2 SQIVND (reference sequence). The V end lost 10 bases, the J end lost 0 bases, and 21 bases lay between the germline ends. CDR3 nucleotide sequence: TGTGCCACTCACTGGAGGGCCTCGGATGCAACTAATGAAAAACTGTTTTTT. Protein product: CATHWRASDATNEKLFF.

The J gene is TRBJ2-1, the V gene TRBV7-9; D not certain. Germline CDR1 and CDR2: SEHNR and FQNEAQ (reference sequence). V lost 2 bases and J lost 6, with 8 bases in between. The length of the CDR3 is 13 residues. The CDR3 loop reads CASSLLQSNEQFF. In DNA form, the CDR3 reads TGTGCCAGCAGCTTATTGCAAAGCAATGAGCAGTTCTTC.

This clone came up a few times. The chain joins TRBV30 to TRBJ2-2; the D is unclear. V was shortened by 2 bases and J by 6 bases, with 13 bases between the two germline ends. Germline V gene data show CDR1 as GTSNPN and CDR2 as SVGIG (reference sequence). The CDR3 consists of 14 residues. The CDR3 reads CAWSLAVPAGELFF. CDR3 in DNA: TGTGCCTGGAGTCTCGCAGTCCCCGCCGGGGAGCTGTTTTTT.

The chain uses TRBV5-1 and TRBJ1-1; perhaps TRBD1 as D (5 bases). CDR3 length: 16 amino acids. V lost 1 base and J 3 bases, leaving 16 bases between the germline ends. Looked up from germline, CDR1 is SGHRS and CDR2 is YFSETQ. CDR3 in DNA: TGCGCCAGCAGCTTGTGGGTCCCCGGAGGGGACACTGAAGCTTTCTTT. Its protein product is CASSLWVPGGDTEAFF.

The rearrangement uses TRBV6-4 and TRBJ1-1; D gene unclear. CDR1 MRHNA and CDR2 SNTAGT come from the germline V gene. Trimming stripped 5 bases from V and 1 base from J, with 8 bases between. The CDR3 is 13 amino acids. The chain's CDR3 is CASSKEENTEAFF. Here the CDR3 DNA reads TGTGCCAGCAGTAAAGAGGAGAACACTGAAGCTTTCTTT.

This chain joins TRBV5-1 and TRBJ2-1; 7 bases match TRBD1. This CDR3 comprises 14 residues. V lost 5 bases, J lost 5 bases, and 7 bases stayed unmatched. Germline lookup yields CDR1 SGHRS and CDR2 YFSETQ. As DNA, the CDR3 is TGCGCCAGCAGAACGACAGGGTTAAACAATGAGCAGTTCTTC. Translating gives CASRTTGLNNEQFF.

The chain carries TRBV29-1 and TRBJ2-3, with a possible D match to TRBD2 (6 bases). The germline V gene encodes CDR1 SQVTM and CDR2 ANQGSEA. Trimming stripped 7 bases from V and 1 base from J, with 15 bases between. The CDR3 is made up of 14 amino acids. The CDR3, as DNA: TGCAGCGCACCTGGGGCTAGCGGCACAGATACGCAGTATTTT. Protein sequence: CSAPGASGTDTQYF.

The J gene is TRBJ2-5, the V gene TRBV27; a possible D gene is TRBD2 (6 bases). CDR3 length: 13 residues. Germline CDR1 and CDR2: MNHEY and SMNVEV (reference sequence). V was cut by 3 bases and J by 5 bases, with 10 bases left in between. The CDR3 here is CASSFGGWETQYF. The CDR3 DNA reads as TGTGCCAGCAGTTTTGGGGGGTGGGAGACCCAGTACTTC.

This clone was recorded only once. The V gene is TRBV5-8, the J gene TRBJ2-5; the match to TRBD2 covers 11 bases. The V gene end was trimmed by 1 base and the J gene end by 2 bases; junction bases not matched to a gene: 10. The germline V gene encodes CDR1 SGHTS and CDR2 YDEGEE. The CDR3 extends over 18 amino acids. The CDR3 spells CASSLFISGRAGQETQYF. CDR3 in DNA: TGTGCCAGCAGCTTGTTTATTAGCGGGAGGGCCGGGCAAGAGACCCAGTACTTC.

This chain uses TRBV2 with TRBJ2-1; 9 bases are a match to TRBD2. Per the germline V gene, CDR1 is SNHLY and CDR2 is FYNNEI. The CDR3 contains 14 residues. The ends lost 8 bases at V and 5 bases at J; junction bases unmatched: 7. CDR3 in DNA: TGTGCCAGCGAACTGACTAGCGGAAACAATGAGCAGTTCTTC. This encodes CASELTSGNNEQFF.

This sequence joins TRBV6-5 and TRBJ2-1, with D possibly being TRBD1 or TRBD2 (5 bases each). The germline V and J ends were trimmed by 5 bases and 8 bases, with 19 bases remaining between them. CDR1 and CDR2 from the germline V gene are MNHEY and SVGAGI. This CDR3 is 15 amino acids long. The DNA for the CDR3 is TGTGCCAGCAGTCCCGGGACCCTGGGTCCGGATGAGCAGTTCTTC. Translated, it gives CASSPGTLGPDEQFF.

The J gene is TRBJ1-1, the V gene TRBV10-3; no firm D call. Trimming stripped 4 bases from V and 0 bases from J, with 6 bases between. This CDR3 contains 13 residues. From germline, CDR1 is ENHRY and CDR2 SYGVKD. The CDR3 protein is CAISVLMNTEAFF. The CDR3 DNA follows: TGTGCCATCAGTGTCCTAATGAACACTGAAGCTTTCTTT.

This chain links TRBV5-1 with TRBJ2-3, with 12 nucleotides matching TRBD2. The CDR3 loop spans 16 amino acids. V trimming: 0 bases; J trimming: 6 bases; junction bases outside the gene matches: 5. Germline V lookup: CDR1 SGHRS, CDR2 YFSETQ. The CDR3: CASSLELAGGGDTQYF. The CDR3 DNA sequence: TGCGCCAGCAGCTTGGAACTAGCGGGAGGAGGGGATACGCAGTATTTT.

This chain joins TRBV19 and TRBJ1-2; a possible D gene is TRBD1 (6 bases). With 2 bases removed from V and 8 bases from J, the gap between germline ends came to 12 bases. This CDR3 is 13 amino acids long. CDR1 is LNHDA, CDR2 SQIVND, per germline (reference sequence). CDR3 in amino acids: CASSIRPDRGYTF. The CDR3 DNA follows: TGTGCCAGTAGTATACGTCCCGACAGGGGCTACACCTTC.

The chain links TRBV6-5 to TRBJ1-1; 8 bases map to TRBD1. Germline V gene data show CDR1 as MNHEY and CDR2 as SVGAGI. The CDR3 covers 16 residues. The V segment lost 1 base and the J segment 7 bases; nucleotides outside the gene matches: 11. This CDR3 is CASSYFTGTGDYEAFF. The DNA for the CDR3 is TGTGCCAGCAGTTACTTTACCGGGACAGGAGATTATGAAGCTTTCTTT.

The rearrangement joins TRBV9 to TRBJ2-4, with 7 positions matching TRBD2. V shed 2 bases and J 5 bases; nucleotides not matched to a gene: 7. The CDR3 extends over 15 amino acids. CDR1 is SGDLS, CDR2 YYNGEE, per germline. In DNA form, the CDR3 reads TGTGCCAGCAGCGTGAGGACTGGGGGGGAAAACATTCAGTACTTC. This translates into CASSVRTGGENIQYF.

In regard to this clone: Different DNA sequences within this sample yield the same CDR3. The chain couples TRBV19 to TRBJ1-6, with unresolved D. V was cut by 3 bases and J by 6 bases, with 3 bases left in between. The germline CDR1 and CDR2 sequences are LNHDA and SQIVND (reference sequence). The CDR3 covers 12 residues. In DNA, the CDR3 is TGTGCCAGTAGTATCTCTAATTCACCCCTCCACTTT. It encodes CASSISNSPLHF.

The CDR3 DNA sequence: TGTGCTAGTGGTTTGACCCCGGGGGTCGCAGCTTTCTTT. It translates to CASGLTPGVAAFF. The chain links TRBV12-5 to TRBJ1-1; D might be TRBD1 (5 bases). CDR1 LGHNT and CDR2 FRNRAP come from the germline V gene. The CDR3 loop spans 13 amino acids. V gave up 2 bases and J gave up 10 bases, with 14 bases separating them.

The chain links TRBV15 to TRBJ2-7, with D possibly TRBD2 on 5 matching bases. This CDR3 contains 13 residues. CDR1 is LNHNV and CDR2 is YYDKDF in the germline V gene (reference sequence). V dropped 1 base and J dropped 5 bases, with 9 bases sitting between them. CDR3 DNA: TGTGCCACCAGCAGAGGGAGGACCGACGAGCAGTACTTC. Translation gives CATSRGRTDEQYF.